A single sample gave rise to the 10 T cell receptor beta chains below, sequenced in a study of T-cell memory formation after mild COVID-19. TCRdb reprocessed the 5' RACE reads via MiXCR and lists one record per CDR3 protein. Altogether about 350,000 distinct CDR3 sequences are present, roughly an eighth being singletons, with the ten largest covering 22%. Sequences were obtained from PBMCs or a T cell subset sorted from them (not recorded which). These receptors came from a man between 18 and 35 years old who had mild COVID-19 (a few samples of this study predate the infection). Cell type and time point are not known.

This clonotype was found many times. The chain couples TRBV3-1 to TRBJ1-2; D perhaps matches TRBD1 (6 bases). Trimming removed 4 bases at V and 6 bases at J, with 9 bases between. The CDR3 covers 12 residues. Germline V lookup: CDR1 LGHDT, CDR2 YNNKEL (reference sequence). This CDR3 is CASSPQGDGYTF. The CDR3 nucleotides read TGTGCCAGCAGCCCACAGGGAGATGGCTACACCTTC. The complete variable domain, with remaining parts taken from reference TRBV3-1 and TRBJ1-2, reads DTAVSQTPKYLVTQMGNDKSIKCEQNLGHDTMYWYKQDSKKFLKIMFSYNNKELIINETVPNRFSPKSPDKAHLNLHINSLELGDSAVYFCASSPQGDGYTFGSGTRLTVV.

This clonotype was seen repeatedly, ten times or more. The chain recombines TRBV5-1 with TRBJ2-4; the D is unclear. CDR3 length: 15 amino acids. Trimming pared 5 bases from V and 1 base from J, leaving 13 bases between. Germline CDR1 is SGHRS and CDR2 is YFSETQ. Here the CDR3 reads CASSVGSQAKNIQYF. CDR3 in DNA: TGCGCCAGCAGTGTTGGTTCGCAGGCCAAAAACATTCAGTACTTC.

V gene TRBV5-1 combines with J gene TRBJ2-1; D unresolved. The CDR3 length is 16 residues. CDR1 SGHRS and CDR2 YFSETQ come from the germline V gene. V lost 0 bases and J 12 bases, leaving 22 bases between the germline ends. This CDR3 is CASSLGPALGMGMQFF. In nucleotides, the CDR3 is TGCGCCAGCAGCTTGGGTCCGGCCCTAGGTATGGGTATGCAGTTCTTC. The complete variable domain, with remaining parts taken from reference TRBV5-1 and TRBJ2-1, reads KAGVTQTPRYLIKTRGQQVTLSCSPISGHRSVSWYQQTPGQGLQFLFEYFSETQRNKGNFPGRFSGRQFSNSRSEMNVSTLELGDSALYLCASSLGPALGMGMQFFGPGTRLTVL.

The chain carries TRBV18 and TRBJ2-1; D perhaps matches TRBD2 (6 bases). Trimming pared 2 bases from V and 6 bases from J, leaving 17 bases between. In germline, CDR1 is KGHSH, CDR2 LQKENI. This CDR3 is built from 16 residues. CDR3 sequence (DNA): TGTGCCAGCTCACCAATGACTGGGGCCGGGAGCAATGAGCAGTTCTTC. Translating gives CASSPMTGAGSNEQFF.

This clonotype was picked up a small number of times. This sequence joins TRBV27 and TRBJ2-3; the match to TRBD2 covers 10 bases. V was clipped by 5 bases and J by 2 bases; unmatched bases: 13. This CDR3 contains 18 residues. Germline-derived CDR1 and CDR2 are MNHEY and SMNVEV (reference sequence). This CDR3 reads CASSDPSASGGFTDTQYF. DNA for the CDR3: TGTGCCAGCAGTGATCCCTCCGCTAGCGGGGGTTTCACAGATACGCAGTATTTT.

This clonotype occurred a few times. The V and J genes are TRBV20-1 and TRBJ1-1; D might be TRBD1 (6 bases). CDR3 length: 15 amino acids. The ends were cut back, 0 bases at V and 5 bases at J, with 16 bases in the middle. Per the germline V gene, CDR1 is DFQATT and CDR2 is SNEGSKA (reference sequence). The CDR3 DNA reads TGCAGTGCTAGAGATCCGTCAGGGGAAGAAACTGAAGCTTTCTTT. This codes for CSARDPSGEETEAFF.

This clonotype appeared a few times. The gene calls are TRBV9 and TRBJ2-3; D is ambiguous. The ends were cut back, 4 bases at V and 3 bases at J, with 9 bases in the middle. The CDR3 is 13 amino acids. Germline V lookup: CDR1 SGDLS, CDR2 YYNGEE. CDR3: CASSFGETDTQYF. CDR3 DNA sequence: TGTGCCAGCAGCTTCGGAGAAACAGATACGCAGTATTTT.

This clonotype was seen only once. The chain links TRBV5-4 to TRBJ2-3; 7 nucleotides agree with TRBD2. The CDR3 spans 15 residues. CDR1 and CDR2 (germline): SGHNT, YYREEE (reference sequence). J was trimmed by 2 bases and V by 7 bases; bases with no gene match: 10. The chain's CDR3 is CASGRGGGNTDTQYF. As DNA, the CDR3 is TGTGCCAGCGGGCGGGGCGGGGGAAACACAGATACGCAGTATTTT.

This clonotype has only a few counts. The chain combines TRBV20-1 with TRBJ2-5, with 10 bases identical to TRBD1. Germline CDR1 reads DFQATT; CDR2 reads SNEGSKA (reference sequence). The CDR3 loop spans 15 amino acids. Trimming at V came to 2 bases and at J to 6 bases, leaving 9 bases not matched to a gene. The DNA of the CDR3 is TGCAGTGCTAGAAACACGGACAGGGGGGGACAGACCCAGTACTTC. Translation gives CSARNTDRGGQTQYF.

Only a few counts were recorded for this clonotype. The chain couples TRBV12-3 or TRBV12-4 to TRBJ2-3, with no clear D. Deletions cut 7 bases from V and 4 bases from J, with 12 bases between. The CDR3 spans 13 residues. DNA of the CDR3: TGTGCCAGCACCTCCTTGTGGCCAGATACGCAGTATTTT. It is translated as CASTSLWPDTQYF.